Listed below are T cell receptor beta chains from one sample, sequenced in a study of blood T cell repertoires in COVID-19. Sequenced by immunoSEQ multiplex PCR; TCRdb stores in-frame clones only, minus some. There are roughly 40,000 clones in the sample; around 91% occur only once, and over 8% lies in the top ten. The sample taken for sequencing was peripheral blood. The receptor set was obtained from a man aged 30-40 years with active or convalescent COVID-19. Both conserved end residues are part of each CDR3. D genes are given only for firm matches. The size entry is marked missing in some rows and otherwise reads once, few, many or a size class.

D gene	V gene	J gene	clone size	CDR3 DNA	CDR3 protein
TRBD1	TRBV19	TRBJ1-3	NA	TGTGCCAGTACCCGCGGCAGGGGGTACTCTGGAAACACCATATATTTT	CASTRGRGYSGNTIYF
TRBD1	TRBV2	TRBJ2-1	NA	TGTGCCAGCAGTGAACAGCGGACAGGGTATCGGGGCAATGAGCAGTTCTTC	CASSEQRTGYRGNEQFF
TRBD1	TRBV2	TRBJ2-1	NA	TGTGCCAACCAACCCCAAGGGGGCTATGAGCAGTTCTTC	CANQPQGGYEQFF
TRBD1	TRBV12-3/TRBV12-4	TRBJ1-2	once	TGTGCCAGCAGGTTGGGACAGCTGCAGGGCTACACCTTC	CASRLGQLQGYTF
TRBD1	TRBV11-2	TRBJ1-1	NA	TGTGCCAGCAGCCCCCACAGGGGGCACACTGAAGCTTTCTTT	CASSPHRGHTEAFF
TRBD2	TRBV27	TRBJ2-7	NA	TGTGCCAGCTCATTTGCGGGGGACGAGCAGTACTTC	CASSFAGDEQYF
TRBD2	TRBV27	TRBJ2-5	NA	TGTGCCAGCAGTCCAATAAGGGGAGGGGAGACCCAGTACTTC	CASSPIRGGETQYF
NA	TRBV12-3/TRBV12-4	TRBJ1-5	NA	TGTGCCAGCAGTTTGGGCAGCAATCAGCCCCAGCATTTT	CASSLGSNQPQHF
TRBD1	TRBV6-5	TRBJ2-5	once	TGTGCCAGCAGTTTGACAGGGTCGGAGACCCAGTACTTC	CASSLTGSETQYF
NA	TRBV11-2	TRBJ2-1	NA	TGTGCCAGCAGCTTAGGGGGGGGACAGGCATTTGCGCAGTTCTTC	CASSLGGGQAFAQFF
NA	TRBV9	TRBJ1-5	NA	TGTGCCAGCAGCGAGCAGGCTTTCAATCAGCCCCAGCATTTT	CASSEQAFNQPQHF
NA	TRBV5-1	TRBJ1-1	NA	TGCGCCAGCAAAGTCGGGGACACTGAAGCTTTCTTT	CASKVGDTEAFF
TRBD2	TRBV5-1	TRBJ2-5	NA	TGCGCCAGCAGTGTAGCGGGAGGCCGGCAAGAGACCCAGTACTTC	CASSVAGGRQETQYF
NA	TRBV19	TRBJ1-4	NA	TGTGCCAGCCAACAGGGTACCTACGAAAAACTGTTTTTT	CASQQGTYEKLFF
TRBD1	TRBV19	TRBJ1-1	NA	TGTGCCAGTAGAGTGACAGGGGACAGCAATGAAGCTTTCTTT	CASRVTGDSNEAFF
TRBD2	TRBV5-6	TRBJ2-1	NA	TGTGCCAGCAGCTTTAGCGGGGGGGCCTACAATGAGCAGTTCTTC	CASSFSGGAYNEQFF
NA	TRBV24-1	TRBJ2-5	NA	TGTGCCACCAGAGATCGGGTTCAAGAGACCCAGTACTTC	CATRDRVQETQYF
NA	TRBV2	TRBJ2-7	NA	TGTGCCAGTAGTCGGGATATCGGGTACGAGCAGTACTTC	CASSRDIGYEQYF
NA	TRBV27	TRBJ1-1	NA	TGTGCCAGCAGTTTCTCAGGGCTGACAAGAGCTTTCTTT	CASSFSGLTRAFF
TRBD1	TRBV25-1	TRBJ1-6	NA	TGTGCCAGCACCGGGACAGGGTCTTCACCCCTCCACTTT	CASTGTGSSPLHF
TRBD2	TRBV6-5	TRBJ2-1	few	TGTGCCAGCAGTTACGCGGGAGGCCCCTACAATGAGCAGTTCTTC	CASSYAGGPYNEQFF
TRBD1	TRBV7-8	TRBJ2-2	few	TGTGCCAGCAGCCCCCGACAGGGGAGGAACACCGGGGAGCTGTTTTTT	CASSPRQGRNTGELFF
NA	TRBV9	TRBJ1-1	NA	TGTGCCAGCAGCGTAGGGTCAGGGGTGACTGAAGCTTTCTTT	CASSVGSGVTEAFF
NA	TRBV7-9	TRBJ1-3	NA	TGTGCCAGCCAGGGGTCCTCTGGAAACACCATATATTTT	CASQGSSGNTIYF
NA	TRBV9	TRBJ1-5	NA	TGTGCCAGCAGCGTAGAGGGACTACCCTACCCACAATCCGCCCAGCATTTT	CASSVEGLPYPQSAQHF
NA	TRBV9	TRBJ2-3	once	TGTGCCAGCAGCGTACCCCTCTGGGCTACCCCCGATACGCAGTATTTT	CASSVPLWATPDTQYF
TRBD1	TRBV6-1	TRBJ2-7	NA	TGTGCCAGCAGTTGGCCCGCACAGGGGATTGGCGAGCAGTACTTC	CASSWPAQGIGEQYF
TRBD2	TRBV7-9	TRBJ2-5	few	TGTGCCAGCAGCTCTCGGACTAGCGGGGAAGAAGAGACCCAGTACTTC	CASSSRTSGEEETQYF
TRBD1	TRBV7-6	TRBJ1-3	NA	TGTGCCAGCAGCTCCCCAGACAGGGACTCTGGAAACACCATATATTTT	CASSSPDRDSGNTIYF
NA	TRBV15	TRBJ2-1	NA	TGTGCCACCAGCAGAAACACAGGGTTAGGTGAGCAGTTCTTC	CATSRNTGLGEQFF
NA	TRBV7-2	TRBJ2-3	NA	TGTGCCAGCGGAAGGAGACCTCGAGTGAGCACAGATACGCAGTATTTT	CASGRRPRVSTDTQYF
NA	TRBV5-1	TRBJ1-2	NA	TGCGCCAGCAGCTTGGGCGGCAGTACTAACTATGGCTACACCTTC	CASSLGGSTNYGYTF
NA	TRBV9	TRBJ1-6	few	TGTGCCAGCAGCGTCGGGGTAAACTCACCCCTCCACTTT	CASSVGVNSPLHF
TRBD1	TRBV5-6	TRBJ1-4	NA	TGTGCCAGCAGCTCCCCCGGGAGGGGGCGGTACGAAAAACTGTTTTTT	CASSSPGRGRYEKLFF
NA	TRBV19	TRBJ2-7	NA	TGTGCCAGTAGTATATCGGACTCTACCGAGCAGTACTTC	CASSISDSTEQYF
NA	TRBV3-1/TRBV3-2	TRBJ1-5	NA	TGTGCCAGCAGCCAAGAATTCAGGGTGGGCAATCAGCCCCAGCATTTT	CASSQEFRVGNQPQHF
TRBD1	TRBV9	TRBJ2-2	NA	TGTGCCAGCAGCCCCCGACAGGGTACGGGCACCGGGGAGCTGTTTTTT	CASSPRQGTGTGELFF
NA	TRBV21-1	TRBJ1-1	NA	TGTGCCAGCAGCAAAAATCGCCACCGACAGAACACTGAAGCTTTCTTT	CASSKNRHRQNTEAFF
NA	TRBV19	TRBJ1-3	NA	TGTGCCAGTACACCCTCTGCGGCAGGAAACACCATATATTTT	CASTPSAAGNTIYF
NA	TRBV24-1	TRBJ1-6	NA	TGTGCCACCAGTGAGCGGGACGGGATCGGTTCACCCCTCCACTTT	CATSERDGIGSPLHF
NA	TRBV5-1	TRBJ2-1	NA	TGCGCCAGCAGCTTGGGTGTGGGAGTGGGGAATGAGCAGTTCTTC	CASSLGVGVGNEQFF
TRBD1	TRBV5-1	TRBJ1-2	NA	TGCGCCAGCAGCTTGGAGGGACAGGGGCTTGGCTACACCTTC	CASSLEGQGLGYTF
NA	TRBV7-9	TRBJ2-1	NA	TGTGCCAGCAGCTCAGACTACATCTACAATGAGCAGTTCTTC	CASSSDYIYNEQFF
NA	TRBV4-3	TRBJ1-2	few	TGCGCCAGCAGCCAAGAACTCGAACCCTTTTTTGGCTACACCTTC	CASSQELEPFFGYTF
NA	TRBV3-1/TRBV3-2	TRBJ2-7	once	TGTGCCAGCAGCAACCGGGATCGCGAGCAGTACTTC	CASSNRDREQYF
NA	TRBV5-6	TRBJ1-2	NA	TGTGCCAGCAGCCCCGGCACAGGGTATGGCTACACCTTC	CASSPGTGYGYTF
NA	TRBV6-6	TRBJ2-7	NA	TGTGCCAGTGTTCAGGGGTATTTCCTGAACGAGCAGTACTTC	CASVQGYFLNEQYF
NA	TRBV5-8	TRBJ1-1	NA	TGTGCCAGCAGCTCGCGTGGGTGGTTCGGAGACACTGAAGCTTTCTTT	CASSSRGWFGDTEAFF
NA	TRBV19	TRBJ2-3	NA	TGTGCCAGTAGTATTAAGGAGGGTTTGGTTACGCAGTATTTT	CASSIKEGLVTQYF
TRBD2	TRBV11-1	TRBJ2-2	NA	TGTGCCAGCAGCTCGGGACTAGCGGGAGTAGCCGGGGAGCTGTTTTTT	CASSSGLAGVAGELFF
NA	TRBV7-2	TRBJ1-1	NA	TGTGCCAGCAGCTCCCTCCTGAGTAGCGGTCTAGCTTTCTTT	CASSSLLSSGLAFF